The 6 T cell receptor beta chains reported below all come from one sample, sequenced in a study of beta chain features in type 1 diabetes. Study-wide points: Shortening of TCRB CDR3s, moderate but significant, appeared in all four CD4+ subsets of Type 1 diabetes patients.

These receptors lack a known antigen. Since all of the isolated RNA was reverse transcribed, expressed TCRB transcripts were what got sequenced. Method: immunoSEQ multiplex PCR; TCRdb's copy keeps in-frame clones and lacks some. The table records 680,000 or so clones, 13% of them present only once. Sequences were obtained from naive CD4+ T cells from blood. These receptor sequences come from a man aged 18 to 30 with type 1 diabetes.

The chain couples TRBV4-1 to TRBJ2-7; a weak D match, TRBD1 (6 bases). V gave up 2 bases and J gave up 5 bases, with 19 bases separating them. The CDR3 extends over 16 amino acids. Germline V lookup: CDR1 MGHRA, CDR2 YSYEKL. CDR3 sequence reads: CASSQPDRGWGDEQYF. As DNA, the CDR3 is TGCGCCAGCAGCCAACCGGACAGAGGTTGGGGAGACGAGCAGTACTTC.

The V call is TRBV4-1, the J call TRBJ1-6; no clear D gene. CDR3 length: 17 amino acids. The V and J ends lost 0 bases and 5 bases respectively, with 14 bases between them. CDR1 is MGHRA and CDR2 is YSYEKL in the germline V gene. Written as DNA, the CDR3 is TGCGCCAGCAGCCAAGACACCCGGGCCCCCGATAATTCACCCCTCCACTTT. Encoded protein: CASSQDTRAPDNSPLHF.

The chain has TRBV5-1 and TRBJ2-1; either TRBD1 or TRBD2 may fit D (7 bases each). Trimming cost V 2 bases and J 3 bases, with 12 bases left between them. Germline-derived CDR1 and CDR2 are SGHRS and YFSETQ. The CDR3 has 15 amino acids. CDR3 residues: CASSLAGQNYNEQFF. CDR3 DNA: TGCGCCAGCAGCTTAGCGGGACAGAACTACAATGAGCAGTTCTTC. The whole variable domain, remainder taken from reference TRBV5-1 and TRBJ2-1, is KAGVTQTPRYLIKTRGQQVTLSCSPISGHRSVSWYQQTPGQGLQFLFEYFSETQRNKGNFPGRFSGRQFSNSRSEMNVSTLELGDSALYLCASSLAGQNYNEQFFGPGTRLTVL.

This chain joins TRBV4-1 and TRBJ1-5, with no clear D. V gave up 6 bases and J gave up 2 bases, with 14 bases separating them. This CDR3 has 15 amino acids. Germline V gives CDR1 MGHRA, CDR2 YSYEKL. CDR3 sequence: CASRRLNRGNQPQHF. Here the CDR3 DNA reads TGCGCCAGCAGGCGGCTTAATCGTGGCAATCAGCCCCAGCATTTT.

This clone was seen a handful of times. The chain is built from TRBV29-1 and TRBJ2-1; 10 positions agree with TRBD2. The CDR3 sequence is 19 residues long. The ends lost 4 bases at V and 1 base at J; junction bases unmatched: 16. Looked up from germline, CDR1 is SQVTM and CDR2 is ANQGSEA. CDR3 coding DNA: TGCAGCGTTGTAGGGTTCCAGACTAGCGGGTCCGGGTCCTACAATGAGCAGTTCTTC. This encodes CSVVGFQTSGSGSYNEQFF.

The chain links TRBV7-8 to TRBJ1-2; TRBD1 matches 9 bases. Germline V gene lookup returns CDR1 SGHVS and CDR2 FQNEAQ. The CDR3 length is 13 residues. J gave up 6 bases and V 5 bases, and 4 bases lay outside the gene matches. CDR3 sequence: CASSARTGDGYTF. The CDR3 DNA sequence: TGTGCCAGCAGCGCACGGACAGGGGATGGCTACACCTTC.